The present TCR beta chain was sequenced within a study of naive CD8 T cells in extremely preterm neonates (dated by TCRdb to 2017 to 2019). At the level of the whole study: The study compared the TCRbeta CDR3 repertoires of sorted naive CD8+ T cells among four age groups: extremely preterm neonates, term neonates, young children and adults. Here is what the overall study found, with its caveats: Preterm neonates shared more CDR3 nucleotide sequences (around 2.5%) than term neonates (roughly 0.4%), young children (around 0.03%) and adults (approximately 0.01%). Compared with the older groups, preterm CDR3s were shorter and closer to germline, carrying fewer N additions and showing less junctional trimming. A small sample size and variable productive template counts among preterm samples were noted by the authors as limitations. Compared with all other age groups, preterm neonates showed significantly lower iChao1 richness (p < 0.05) along with an even clone distribution, indicating a less rich repertoire. Prospective longitudinal studies of preterm and term neonates were called for by the authors so that T cell development could be tracked within individuals.

TCRbeta CDR3 regions were amplified from genomic DNA by a two-step, bias-controlled multiplex PCR. Primers specific for every TRBV and TRBJ gene segment were used in the multiplex PCR. TCRbeta repertoire data were generated with the immunoSEQ Assay. In the authors' own workflow: To merge closely related sequences, reads went through filtering and clustering using a relative-frequency ratio and a modified nearest-neighbor algorithm. V, D and J gene assignments for CDR3 sequences followed IMGT annotation. Template counts were normalized for PCR amplification bias and quantified against synthetic TCR CDR3 analog sequences. Only unique productive sequences, defined as in-frame CDR3 sequences lacking stop codons, were included in the analyses. The immunoSEQ Analyzer software was used to calculate clonality, defined as 1 minus Pielou's evenness, and iChao1 richness. Statistical tests were run in JMP, with either Student's t-test or a non-parametric test chosen according to Shapiro-Wilk normality results. This is the immuneACCESS table as TCRdb keeps it, with only in-frame sequences that have V and J called. A part of the clones is gone; compared with another copy, unresolved V genes explain less than half, and the rest is unexplained. From that table come the V and J calls and clone size; the DNA was used to work out D and trimming. This sample gives 21,000 or so clones in total; about 87% of them show up just once. Together, the top ten hold approximately 0.84% of the sample.

Remarks on this clone: The antigen it binds to is not known. Base qualities are missing; no much larger clone stands one base away.

The preterm samples were obtained from several extremely preterm deliveries at about 22-28 weeks of gestation. The study excluded pregnancies involving fetal demise, active maternal HSV infection or known maternal HIV infection. A FACSAria III cell sorter was used to sort live, Annexin V-negative naive CD8+ T cells (CD3+CD8+CD45RA+CCR7+). Each sample yielded between roughly 19,000 and 100,000 sorted naive CD8+ T cells. Preassembled standardized sampling kits were used to collect mixed venous-arterial cord blood. Cord blood was kept at room temperature and processed within 4 hours of collection. Mononuclear cells were isolated from diluted blood by Ficoll-Paque density gradient centrifugation. Before sorting, mononuclear cells were cryopreserved in 10% DMSO with roughly 90% FBS and kept in long-term storage at -150 degrees C. Annexin V and antibodies against CD3, CD8, CCR7 and CD45RA were used to stain the thawed cells. The DNeasy Blood and Tissue Kit was used to extract genomic DNA from snap-frozen pellets of sorted cells.

Reading the germline V gene gives CDR1 SGHRS and CDR2 YFSETQ. Counted from cysteine to phenylalanine, this CDR3 has 16 amino acids. Only CDR3 DNA remains: 48 bases, in frame from the first base. After removal of 0 bases from V and 3 bases from J, the junction retains 4 bases not matched to a gene. The sample taken for sequencing was naive CD8+ T cells from cord blood. The receptor was isolated from a boy who was born preterm. The chain is made from TRBV5-1 and TRBJ1-3, and TRBD1 aligns with 9 junction nucleotides. The CDR3 protein sequence reads: CASSLVGQGFGNTIYF. The sequenced DNA is TGCGCCAGCAGCTTGGTGGGACAGGGCTTTGGAAACACCATATATTTT. The reference TRBV5-1 and TRBJ1-3 proteins fill in what lies around the CDR3, so the full variable domain reads KAGVTQTPRYLIKTRGQQVTLSCSPISGHRSVSWYQQTPGQGLQFLFEYFSETQRNKGNFPGRFSGRQFSNSRSEMNVSTLELGDSALYLCASSLVGQGFGNTIYFGEGSWLTVV.